This TCR beta chain was captured by sequencing in a study of CD8+ T cells in alopecia areata. General study findings and limits: The study also sequences resident alphabeta T cells of normal skin in scalp samples. Both scalp clonality and the expanded CD8+ clones among the top 100 showed a significant decrease with tofacitinib.

CDR3 length: 13 residues. Germline lookup yields CDR1 MGHDK and CDR2 SYGVNS. V dropped 7 bases and J dropped 6 bases, with 10 bases sitting between them. Notes on this clone: Its antigen remains unidentified.

Treatment in this sample: oral pan-JAK inhibitor, 5-10 mg twice daily. cDNA prepared by RNA extraction and subsequent reverse transcription served as the template for sequencing. Sequencing used immunoSEQ multiplex PCR; TCRdb keeps in-frame clones, though not all of them. Found here are 120,000 or so clones, approximately 57% of them singletons; the top ten hold around 6%. The chain employs TRBV25-1 and TRBJ1-6; tentative D call: TRBD1 (5 bases). Sequencing was performed on CD4+ T cells sorted from blood, taken at week 4, from a patient treated with tofacitinib. This receptor was taken from a human donor with alopecia areata. The CDR3: CASTDRSNSPLHF. The DNA of the CDR3 is TGTGCCAGCACCGACAGAAGTAATTCACCCCTCCACTTT.